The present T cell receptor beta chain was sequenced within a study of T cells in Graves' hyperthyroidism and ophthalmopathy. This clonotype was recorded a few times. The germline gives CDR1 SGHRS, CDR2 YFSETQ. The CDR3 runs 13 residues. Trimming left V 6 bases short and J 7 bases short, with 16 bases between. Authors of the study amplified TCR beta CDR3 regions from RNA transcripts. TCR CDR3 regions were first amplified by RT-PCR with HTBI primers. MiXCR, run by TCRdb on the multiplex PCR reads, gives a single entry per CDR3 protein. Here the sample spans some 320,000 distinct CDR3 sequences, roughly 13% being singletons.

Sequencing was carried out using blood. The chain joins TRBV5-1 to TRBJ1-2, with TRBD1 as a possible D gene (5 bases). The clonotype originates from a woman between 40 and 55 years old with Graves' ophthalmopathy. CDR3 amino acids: CASTQNRGGGYTF. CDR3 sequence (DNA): TGCGCCAGCACCCAGAACCGGGGCGGTGGCTACACCTTC.